This is a list of T cell receptor beta chains from one sample in a study of T cells in Graves' hyperthyroidism and ophthalmopathy. TCRdb processed the multiplex PCR reads anew with MiXCR; each CDR3 protein has one entry. The data contain about 360,000 distinct CDR3 sequences, over 10% of them seen just once; the ten biggest clones take up less than 10%. Material: blood. All receptors derive from a woman younger than 30 with Graves' hyperthyroidism. CDR3s include the opening cysteine and the closing phenylalanine or tryptophan. D genes are given only for firm matches. Expanded clones get a size class; other rows say once, few or many, or leave the size out.

TRBJ2-3 TRBV2 - many TGTGCCAGTAAATTAACCTTGACAGGATCGGATACGCAGTATTTT CASKLTLTGSDTQYF
TRBJ2-2 TRBV3-1 - many TGTGCCGCTTCCCTGGGACCAGTCTCACCGCAGCTGTTTTTT CAASLGPVSPQLFF
TRBJ2-7 TRBV9 TRBD2 few TGTGCCAGCAGTACTGGGACTAGCGGGTACGAGCAGTACTTC CASSTGTSGYEQYF
TRBJ2-1 TRBV27 - many TGTGCCAGCAGTCCCAGCGGGCCGGCGGGGAATGAGCAGTTCTTC CASSPSGPAGNEQFF
TRBJ2-1 TRBV12-5 TRBD1 many TGTGCTAGTGGTTTGGGACAGGGGGGCGATGAGCAGTTCTTC CASGLGQGGDEQFF
TRBJ2-2 TRBV5-1 - - TGCGCCAGCAGCTTGGTCCCCGCCGGAACCGGGGAGCTGTTTTTT CASSLVPAGTGELFF
TRBJ2-1 TRBV10-3 - many TGTGCCATCAGTGTCCAGAACAATGAGCAGTTCTTC CAISVQNNEQFF
TRBJ2-2 TRBV5-1 TRBD1 many TGCGCCAGCAGCTCCCCAGGGACAGGGAACACCGGGGAGCTGTTTTTT CASSSPGTGNTGELFF
TRBJ2-5 TRBV4-3 - - TGCGCCAGCAGCCAAGATGCGATGATCGGGGCAGGAGAGACCCAGTACTTC CASSQDAMIGAGETQYF
TRBJ2-7 TRBV9 - - TGTGCCAGCAGCGTAGGTCTTTTCTACGAGCAGTACTTC CASSVGLFYEQYF
TRBJ1-1 TRBV28 - many TGTGCCAGCCAATGGGCCCCGGGACGGGGGAACACTGAAGCTTTCTTT CASQWAPGRGNTEAFF
TRBJ2-5 TRBV7-2 - many TGTGCCAGCAGCTCGACTAGCCAAGAGACCCAGTACTTC CASSSTSQETQYF
TRBJ2-6 TRBV5-1 - - TGCGCCAGCAGCTTGGAGGCAGGGTCCTTTCCTGGGGCCAACGTCCTGACTTTC CASSLEAGSFPGANVLTF
TRBJ1-1 TRBV6-1 - many TGTGCCAGCAGTGTGACAAGGGTGGGCACTGAAGCTTTCTTT CASSVTRVGTEAFF
TRBJ1-1 TRBV24-1 - many TGTGCCACCAGTGATCTGGATTTTACTGAAGCTTTCTTT CATSDLDFTEAFF
TRBJ2-5 TRBV5-1 - many TGCGCCAGCAGCTCCGAGGCGCTAGGAGAGACCCAGTACTTC CASSSEALGETQYF
TRBJ1-1 TRBV4-3 - many TGCGCCAGCAGCCAGAACCTTCGGGGGAAGAACACTGAAGCTTTCTTT CASSQNLRGKNTEAFF
TRBJ2-3 TRBV7-2 TRBD2 few TGTGCCAGCAGCAAGGGACTAGCGCAAAGCACAGATACGCAGTATTTT CASSKGLAQSTDTQYF
TRBJ1-5 TRBV6-1 - many TGTGCCACCCGTACGAGCAATCAGCCCCAGCATTTT CATRTSNQPQHF
TRBJ1-4 TRBV15 - many TGTGCCACCAGCGCCTCGACCCTCCGGGAAAGGGGAGAAAAACTGTTTTTT CATSASTLRERGEKLFF
TRBJ2-7 TRBV5-1 - - TGCGCCAGCAGCTTGAGCCGGGCCTACGAGCAGTACTTC CASSLSRAYEQYF
TRBJ2-1 TRBV7-9 - many TGTGCCAGCAGCTTACTGCGGGGGCCGGACAATGAGCAGTTCTTC CASSLLRGPDNEQFF
TRBJ2-3 TRBV7-9 - - TGTGCCAGCAGCCTGGGGACCCTGGCGGATACGCAGTATTTT CASSLGTLADTQYF
TRBJ2-5 TRBV7-2 - many TGTGCCAGCAGATTCACCCTCCAAGAGACCCAGTACTTC CASRFTLQETQYF
TRBJ2-6 TRBV20-1 - many TGCAGTGCTAGACCCCCAGGCTCTGGGGCCAACGTCCTGACTTTC CSARPPGSGANVLTF
TRBJ1-5 TRBV5-6 - - TGTGCCAGCAGCTTCTCTGGGGGTTTCTATAGCAATCAGCCCCAGCATTTT CASSFSGGFYSNQPQHF
TRBJ2-7 TRBV7-8 TRBD2 many TGTGCCAGCAGCTTTCTAGCGGGGGCTTACGAGCAGTACTTC CASSFLAGAYEQYF
TRBJ2-5 TRBV5-1 - few TGCGCCAGCAGCTTGACGCAGGGCGGAGAGACCCAGTACTTC CASSLTQGGETQYF
TRBJ1-3 TRBV6-1 - few TGTGCCAGCAGTCATCCAGGGGCCTCTGGAAACACCATATATTTT CASSHPGASGNTIYF
TRBJ2-2 TRBV3-1 - - TGTGCCAGCAGCCAAGGAGAAGTACAGACCGGGGAGCTGTTTTTT CASSQGEVQTGELFF
TRBJ2-7 TRBV13 - many TGTGCCAGCAGCTCCCCGGAGGGGGCCTACGAGCAGTACTTC CASSSPEGAYEQYF
TRBJ2-5 TRBV12-3/TRBV12-4 - many TGTGCCAGCAGTTTGCAGGGCCCCATTGGGGAGACCCAGTACTTC CASSLQGPIGETQYF
TRBJ2-7 TRBV6-1 - many TGTGCCAGCAGGACCCGCTACGAGCAGTACTTC CASRTRYEQYF
TRBJ2-3 TRBV20-1 TRBD1 many TGCAGTCCCAGGACAGGGGGAGGCACAGATACGCAGTATTTT CSPRTGGGTDTQYF
TRBJ1-6 TRBV2 - many TGTGCCAGCAGTGAGAGACGGGAGATACCTTCACCCCTCCACTTT CASSERREIPSPLHF
TRBJ2-3 TRBV20-1 TRBD2 many TGCAGTGCCCGGACTAGCGGGAGTCGGGCAGATACGCAGTATTTT CSARTSGSRADTQYF
TRBJ2-5 TRBV9 - - TGTGCCAGCAGCGTCAGCGGCGCGGGGGAGACCCAGTACTTC CASSVSGAGETQYF
TRBJ1-2 TRBV12-3/TRBV12-4 - many TGTGCCAGCAGTTTAAGTCGAGCAGGAGGCGGCTATGGCTACACCTTC CASSLSRAGGGYGYTF
TRBJ2-5 TRBV7-7 TRBD1 - TGTGCTAGCAGCTCGCAGGGGGTTGGCGAGACCCAGTACTTC CASSSQGVGETQYF
TRBJ2-7 TRBV3-1 - many TGTGCCAGCAGCCAAGCACCCTCCTACGAGCAGTACTTC CASSQAPSYEQYF
TRBJ2-2 TRBV19 - - TGTGCCAGTAGTATTGGGCTCAACACCGGGGAGCTGTTTTTT CASSIGLNTGELFF
TRBJ2-5 TRBV27 TRBD2 many TGTGCCAGCACCCCCCTAGGGTGGACTAGCGACCCCCAAGAGACCCAGTACTTC CASTPLGWTSDPQETQYF